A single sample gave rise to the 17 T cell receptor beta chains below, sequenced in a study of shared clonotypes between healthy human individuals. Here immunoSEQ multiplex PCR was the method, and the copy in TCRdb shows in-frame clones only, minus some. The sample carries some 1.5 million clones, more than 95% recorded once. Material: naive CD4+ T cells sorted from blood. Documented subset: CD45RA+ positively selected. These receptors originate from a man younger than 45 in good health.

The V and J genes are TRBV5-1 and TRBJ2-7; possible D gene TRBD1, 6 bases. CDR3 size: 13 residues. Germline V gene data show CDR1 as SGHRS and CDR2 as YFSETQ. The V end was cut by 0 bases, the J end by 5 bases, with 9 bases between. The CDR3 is CASSLARTDEQYF. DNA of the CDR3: TGCGCCAGCAGCTTGGCCAGGACAGACGAGCAGTACTTC.

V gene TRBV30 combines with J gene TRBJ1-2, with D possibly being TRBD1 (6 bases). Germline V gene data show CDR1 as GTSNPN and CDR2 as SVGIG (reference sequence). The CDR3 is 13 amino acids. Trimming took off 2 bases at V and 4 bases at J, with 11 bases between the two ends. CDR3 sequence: CAWSTGSSYGYTF. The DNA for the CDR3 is TGTGCCTGGAGTACAGGGTCCTCCTATGGCTACACCTTC.

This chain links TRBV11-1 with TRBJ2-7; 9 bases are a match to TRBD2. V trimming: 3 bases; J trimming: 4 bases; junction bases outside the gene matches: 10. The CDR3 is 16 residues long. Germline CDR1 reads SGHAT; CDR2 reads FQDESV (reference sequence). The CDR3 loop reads CASSLGPSGVLYEQYF. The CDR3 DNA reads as TGTGCCAGCAGCTTGGGGCCTAGCGGGGTACTTTACGAGCAGTACTTC. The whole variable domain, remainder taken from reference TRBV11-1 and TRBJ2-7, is EAEVAQSPRYKITEKSQAVAFWCDPISGHATLYWYRQILGQGPELLVQFQDESVVDDSQLPKDRFSAERLKGVDSTLKIQPAELGDSAMYLCASSLGPSGVLYEQYFGPGTRLTVT.

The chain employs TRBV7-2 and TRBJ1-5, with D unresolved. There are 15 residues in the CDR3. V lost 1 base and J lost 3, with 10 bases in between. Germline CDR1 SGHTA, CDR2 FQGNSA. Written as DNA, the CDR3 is TGTGCCAGCAGCTTAGTAACGGGGAACAATCAGCCCCAGCATTTT. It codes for CASSLVTGNNQPQHF.

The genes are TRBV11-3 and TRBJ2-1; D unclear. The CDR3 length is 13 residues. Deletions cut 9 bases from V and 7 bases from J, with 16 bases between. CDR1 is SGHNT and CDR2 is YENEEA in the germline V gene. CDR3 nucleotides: TGTGCCAGTAAACCCATCAACCAAAATGAGCAGTTCTTC. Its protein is CASKPINQNEQFF.

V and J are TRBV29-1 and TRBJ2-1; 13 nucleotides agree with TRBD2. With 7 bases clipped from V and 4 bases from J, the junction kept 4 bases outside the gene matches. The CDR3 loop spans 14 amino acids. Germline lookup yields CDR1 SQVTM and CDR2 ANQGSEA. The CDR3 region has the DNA TGCAGCGCCGGGGGACTAGCGGGGTACAATGAGCAGTTCTTC. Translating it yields CSAGGLAGYNEQFF.

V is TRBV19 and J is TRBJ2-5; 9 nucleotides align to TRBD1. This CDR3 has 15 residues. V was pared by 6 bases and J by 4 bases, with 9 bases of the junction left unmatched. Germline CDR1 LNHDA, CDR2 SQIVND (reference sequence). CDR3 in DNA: TGTGCCAGTAGGCAACAACAGGGGGCTGGAGAGACCCAGTACTTC. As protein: CASRQQQGAGETQYF. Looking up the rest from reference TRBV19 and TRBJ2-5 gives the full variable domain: DGGITQSPKYLFRKEGQNVTLSCEQNLNHDAMYWYRQDPGQGLRLIYYSQIVNDFQKGDIAEGYSVSREKKESFPLTVTSAQKNPTAFYLCASRQQQGAGETQYFGPGTRLLVL.

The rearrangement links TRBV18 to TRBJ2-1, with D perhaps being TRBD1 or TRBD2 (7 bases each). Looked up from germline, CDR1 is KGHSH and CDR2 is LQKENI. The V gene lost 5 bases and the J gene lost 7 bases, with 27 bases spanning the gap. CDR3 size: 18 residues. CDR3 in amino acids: CASSSAPGGAIGKNEQFF. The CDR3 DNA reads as TGTGCCAGCTCATCTGCACCAGGGGGGGCGATAGGGAAAAATGAGCAGTTCTTC.

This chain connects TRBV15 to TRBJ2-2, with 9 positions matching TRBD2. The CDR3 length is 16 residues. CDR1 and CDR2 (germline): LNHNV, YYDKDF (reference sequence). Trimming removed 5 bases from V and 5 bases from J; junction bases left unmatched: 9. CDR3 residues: CATSGLSGSWTGELFF. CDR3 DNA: TGTGCCACCAGCGGACTTAGCGGGAGTTGGACCGGGGAGCTGTTTTTT. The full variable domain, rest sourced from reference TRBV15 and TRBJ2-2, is DAMVIQNPRYQVTQFGKPVTLSCSQTLNHNVMYWYQQKSSQAPKLLFHYYDKDFNNEADTPDNFQSRRPNTSFCFLDIRSPGLGDTAMYLCATSGLSGSWTGELFFGEGSRLTVL.

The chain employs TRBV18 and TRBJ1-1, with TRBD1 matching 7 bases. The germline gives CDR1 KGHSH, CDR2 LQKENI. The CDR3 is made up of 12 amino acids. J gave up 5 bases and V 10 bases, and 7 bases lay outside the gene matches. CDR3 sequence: CANGAGGTEAFF. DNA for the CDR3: TGTGCCAACGGGGCAGGGGGGACTGAAGCTTTCTTT.

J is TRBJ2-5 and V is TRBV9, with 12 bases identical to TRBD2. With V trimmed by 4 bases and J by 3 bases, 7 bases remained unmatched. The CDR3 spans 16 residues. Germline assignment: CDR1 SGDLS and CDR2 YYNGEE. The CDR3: CASSSLPSGREETQYF. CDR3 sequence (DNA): TGTGCCAGCAGCTCACTGCCTAGCGGGAGGGAAGAGACCCAGTACTTC.

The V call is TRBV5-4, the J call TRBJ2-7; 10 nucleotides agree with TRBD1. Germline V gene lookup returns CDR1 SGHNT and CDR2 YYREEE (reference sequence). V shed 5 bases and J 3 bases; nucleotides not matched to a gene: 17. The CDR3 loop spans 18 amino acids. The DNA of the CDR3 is TGTGCCAGCAGTAAAAGGGCCCGCATGACAGGGGGCGACTACGAGCAGTACTTC. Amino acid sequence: CASSKRARMTGGDYEQYF.

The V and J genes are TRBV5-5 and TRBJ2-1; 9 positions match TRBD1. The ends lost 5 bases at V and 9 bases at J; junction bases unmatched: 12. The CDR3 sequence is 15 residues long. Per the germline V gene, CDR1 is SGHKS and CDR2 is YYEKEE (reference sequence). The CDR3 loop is CASSPQGAPRGEQFF. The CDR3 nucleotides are TGTGCCAGCAGTCCACAGGGGGCGCCGAGAGGTGAGCAGTTCTTC.

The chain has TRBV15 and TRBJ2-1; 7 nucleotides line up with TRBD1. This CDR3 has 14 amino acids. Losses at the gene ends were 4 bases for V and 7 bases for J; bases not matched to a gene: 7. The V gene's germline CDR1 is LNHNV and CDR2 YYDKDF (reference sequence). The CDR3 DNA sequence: TGTGCCACCAGCACTCCAGACAGGGAAAATGAGCAGTTCTTC. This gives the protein CATSTPDRENEQFF.

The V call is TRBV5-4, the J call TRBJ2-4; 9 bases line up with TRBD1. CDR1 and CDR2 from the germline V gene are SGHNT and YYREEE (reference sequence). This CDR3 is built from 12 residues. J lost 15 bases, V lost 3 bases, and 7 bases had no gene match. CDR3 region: CASSSQGAPRYF. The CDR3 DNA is TGTGCCAGCAGCTCACAGGGGGCGCCCCGGTACTTC.

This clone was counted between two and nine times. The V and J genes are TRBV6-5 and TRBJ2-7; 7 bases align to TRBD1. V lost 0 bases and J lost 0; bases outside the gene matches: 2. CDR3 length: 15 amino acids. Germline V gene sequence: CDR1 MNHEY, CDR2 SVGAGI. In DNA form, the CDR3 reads TGTGCCAGCAGTTACTCCCGGGACAGCTCCTACGAGCAGTACTTC. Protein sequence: CASSYSRDSSYEQYF.

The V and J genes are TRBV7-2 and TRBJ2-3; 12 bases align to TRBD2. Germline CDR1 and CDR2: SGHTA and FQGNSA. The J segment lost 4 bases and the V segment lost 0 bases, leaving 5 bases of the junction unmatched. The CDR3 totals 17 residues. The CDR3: CASSLARLAGVADTQYF. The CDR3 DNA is TGTGCCAGCAGCTTAGCGAGACTAGCGGGAGTTGCAGATACGCAGTATTTT.